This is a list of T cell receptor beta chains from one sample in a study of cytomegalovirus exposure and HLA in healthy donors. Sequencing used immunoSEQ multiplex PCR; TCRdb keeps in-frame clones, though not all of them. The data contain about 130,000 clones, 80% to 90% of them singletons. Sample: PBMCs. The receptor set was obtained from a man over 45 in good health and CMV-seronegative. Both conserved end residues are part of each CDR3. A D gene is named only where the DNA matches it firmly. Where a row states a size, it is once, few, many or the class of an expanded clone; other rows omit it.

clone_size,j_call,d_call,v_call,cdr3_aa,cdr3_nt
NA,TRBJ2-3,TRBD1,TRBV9,CASSPRIGGQGWGTDTQYF,TGTGCCAGCAGCCCCCGGATTGGGGGACAGGGTTGGGGCACAGATACGCAGTATTTT
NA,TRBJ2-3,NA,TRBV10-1,CASSETWTRGGTDTQYF,TGCGCCAGCAGTGAAACTTGGACCCGCGGGGGCACAGATACGCAGTATTTT
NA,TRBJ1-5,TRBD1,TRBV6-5,CASSVDRAIQPQHF,TGTGCCAGCAGTGTGGACAGGGCTATTCAGCCCCAGCATTTT
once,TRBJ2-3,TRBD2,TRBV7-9,CASSYLAGGGRTDTQYF,TGTGCCAGCAGCTATCTAGCGGGGGGCGGTCGGACAGATACGCAGTATTTT
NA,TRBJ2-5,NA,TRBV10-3,CAIAGREAETQYF,TGTGCCATCGCAGGCAGGGAGGCGGAGACCCAGTACTTC
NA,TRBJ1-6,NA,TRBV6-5,CASSYSGSSYNSPLHF,TGTGCCAGCAGTTACTCGGGGAGCTCCTATAATTCACCCCTCCACTTT
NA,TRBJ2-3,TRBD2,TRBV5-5,CASSFATSGGTDTQYF,TGTGCCAGCAGCTTTGCGACTAGCGGAGGCACAGATACGCAGTATTTT
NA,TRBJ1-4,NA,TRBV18,CASSPESSSEKLFF,TGTGCCAGCTCACCCGAATCGTCCAGTGAAAAACTGTTTTTT
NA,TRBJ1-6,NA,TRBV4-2,CASSQSFGMGGGSPLHF,TGTGCCAGCAGCCAAAGTTTCGGGATGGGAGGCGGTTCACCCCTCCACTTT
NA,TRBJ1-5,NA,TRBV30,CAWSEGGSQPQHF,TGTGCCTGGAGTGAAGGGGGATCTCAGCCCCAGCATTTT
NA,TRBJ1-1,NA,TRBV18,CASSPTDTEAFF,TGTGCCAGCTCACCGACAGACACTGAAGCTTTCTTT
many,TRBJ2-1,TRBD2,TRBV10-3,CAISESAGGVSNEQFF,TGTGCCATCAGTGAGTCAGCGGGGGGGGTATCAAATGAGCAGTTCTTC
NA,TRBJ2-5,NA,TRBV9,CASSKSTQFQETQYF,TGTGCCAGCAGCAAAAGCACACAGTTCCAAGAGACCCAGTACTTC
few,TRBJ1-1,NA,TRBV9,CASSDGEGGQNTEAFF,TGTGCCAGCAGCGATGGGGAGGGGGGCCAGAACACTGAAGCTTTCTTT
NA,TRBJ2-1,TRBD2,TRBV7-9,CASSLPGGPYNEQFF,TGTGCCAGCAGCCTCCCGGGGGGACCTTACAATGAGCAGTTCTTC
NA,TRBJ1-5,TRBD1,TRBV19,CASSLPLGGDNQPQHF,TGTGCCAGTAGCCTCCCTTTAGGGGGCGACAATCAGCCCCAGCATTTT
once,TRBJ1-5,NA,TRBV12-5,CASGLVGDQPQHF,TGTGCTAGTGGTTTGGTCGGGGATCAGCCCCAGCATTTT
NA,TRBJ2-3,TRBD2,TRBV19,CASRSSTRGGVDTQYF,TGTGCCAGTAGATCCTCCACACGGGGGGGCGTGGATACGCAGTATTTT
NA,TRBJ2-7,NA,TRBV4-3,CASSGGQSYEQYF,TGCGCCAGCTCGGGCGGGCAATCCTACGAGCAGTACTTC
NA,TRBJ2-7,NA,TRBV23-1,CASSQSKGSGDIYEQYF,TGCGCCAGCAGTCAATCTAAGGGTAGCGGCGATATTTACGAGCAGTACTTC
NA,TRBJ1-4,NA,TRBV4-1,CASSQDDRTSDEKLFF,TGCGCCAGCAGCCAAGATGACAGGACATCAGATGAAAAACTGTTTTTT
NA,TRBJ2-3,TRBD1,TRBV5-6,CASSLAGQGAGNTQYF,TGTGCCAGCAGCTTGGCTGGACAGGGTGCTGGGAATACGCAGTATTTT
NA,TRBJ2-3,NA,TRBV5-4,CASSLSGGPRTDTQYF,TGTGCCAGCAGCCTATCCGGGGGGCCTCGCACAGATACGCAGTATTTT
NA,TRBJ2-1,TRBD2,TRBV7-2,CASSLFGGASYNEQFF,TGTGCCAGCAGCTTATTCGGGGGGGCCTCCTACAATGAGCAGTTCTTC
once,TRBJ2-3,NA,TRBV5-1,CASSQDSSTDTQYF,TGCGCCAGCAGCCAGGACAGTAGCACAGATACGCAGTATTTT
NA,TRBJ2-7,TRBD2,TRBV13,CASSMGLAGGTASYEQYF,TGTGCCAGCAGCATGGGACTAGCGGGGGGGACCGCCTCCTACGAGCAGTACTTC
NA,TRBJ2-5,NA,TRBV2,CARRADEETQYF,TGTGCCAGGCGGGCAGACGAAGAGACCCAGTACTTC
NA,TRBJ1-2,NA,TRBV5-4,CASSRGGGKRYGYTF,TGTGCCAGCAGCCGAGGGGGAGGGAAGAGGTATGGCTACACCTTC